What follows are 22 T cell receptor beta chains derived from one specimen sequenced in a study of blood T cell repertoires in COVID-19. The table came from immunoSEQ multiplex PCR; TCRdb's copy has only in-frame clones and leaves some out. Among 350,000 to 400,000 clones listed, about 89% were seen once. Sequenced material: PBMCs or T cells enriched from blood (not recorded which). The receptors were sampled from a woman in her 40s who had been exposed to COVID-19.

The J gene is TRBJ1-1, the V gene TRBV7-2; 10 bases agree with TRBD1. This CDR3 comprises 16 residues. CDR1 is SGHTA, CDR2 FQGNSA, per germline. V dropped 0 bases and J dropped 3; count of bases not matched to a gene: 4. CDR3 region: CASSLALGTGDTEAFF. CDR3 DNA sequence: TGTGCCAGCAGCTTAGCTCTAGGGACAGGGGACACTGAAGCTTTCTTT.

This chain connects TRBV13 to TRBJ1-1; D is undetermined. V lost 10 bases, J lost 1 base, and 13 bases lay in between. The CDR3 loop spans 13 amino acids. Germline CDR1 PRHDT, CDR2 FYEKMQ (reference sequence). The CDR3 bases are TGTGCCACCGGGGAGGGCAGGAACACTGAAGCTTTCTTT. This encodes CATGEGRNTEAFF.

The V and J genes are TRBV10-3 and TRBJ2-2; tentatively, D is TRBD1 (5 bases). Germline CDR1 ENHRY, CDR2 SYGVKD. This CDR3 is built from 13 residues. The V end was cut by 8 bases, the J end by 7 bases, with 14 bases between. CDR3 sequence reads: CAISEQGGGELFF. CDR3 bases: TGTGCCATCTCGGAGCAGGGCGGCGGGGAGCTGTTTTTT.

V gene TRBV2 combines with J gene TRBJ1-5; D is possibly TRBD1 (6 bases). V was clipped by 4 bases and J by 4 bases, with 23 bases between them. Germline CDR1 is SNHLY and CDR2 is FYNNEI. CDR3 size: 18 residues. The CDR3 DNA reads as TGTGCCAGCAGTGCTAGGAGCAGTGGACAGATAAAGAATCAGCCCCAGCATTTT. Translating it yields CASSARSSGQIKNQPQHF. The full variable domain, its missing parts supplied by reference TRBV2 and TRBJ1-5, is EPEVTQTPSHQVTQMGQEVILRCVPISNHLYFYWYRQILGQKVEFLVSFYNNEISEKSEIFDDQFSVERPDGSNFTLKIRSTKLEDSAMYFCASSARSSGQIKNQPQHFGDGTRLSIL.

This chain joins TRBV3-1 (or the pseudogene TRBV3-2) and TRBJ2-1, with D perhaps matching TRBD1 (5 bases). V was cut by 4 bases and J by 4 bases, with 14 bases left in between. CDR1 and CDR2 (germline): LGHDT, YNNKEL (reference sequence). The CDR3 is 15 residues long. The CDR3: CASSPNRQRYNEQFF. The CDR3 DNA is TGTGCCAGCAGCCCCAACAGACAGAGATACAATGAGCAGTTCTTC.

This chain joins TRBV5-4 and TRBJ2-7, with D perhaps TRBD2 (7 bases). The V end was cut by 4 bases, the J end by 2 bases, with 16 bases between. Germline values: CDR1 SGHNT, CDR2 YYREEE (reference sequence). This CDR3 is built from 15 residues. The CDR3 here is CASSVGGGVPYEQYF. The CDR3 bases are TGTGCCAGCAGCGTAGGGGGGGGAGTACCCTACGAGCAGTACTTC.

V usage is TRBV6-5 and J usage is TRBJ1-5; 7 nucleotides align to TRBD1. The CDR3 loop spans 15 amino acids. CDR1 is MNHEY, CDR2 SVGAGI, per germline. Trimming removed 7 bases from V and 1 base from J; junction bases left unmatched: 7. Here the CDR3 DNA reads TGTGCCAGCATGGACAGGACGGAGAGCAATCAGCCCCAGCATTTT. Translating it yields CASMDRTESNQPQHF.

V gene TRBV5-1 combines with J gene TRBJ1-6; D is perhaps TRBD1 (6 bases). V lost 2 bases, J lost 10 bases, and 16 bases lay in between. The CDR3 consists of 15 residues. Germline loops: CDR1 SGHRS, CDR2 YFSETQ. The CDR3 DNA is TGCGCCAGCAGCTTATCGGGGGGCGCAGGGTCACCCCTCCACTTT. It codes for CASSLSGGAGSPLHF.

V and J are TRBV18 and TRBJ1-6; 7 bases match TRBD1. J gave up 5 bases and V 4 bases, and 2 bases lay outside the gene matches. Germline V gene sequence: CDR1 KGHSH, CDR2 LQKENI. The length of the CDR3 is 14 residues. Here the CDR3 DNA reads TGTGCCAGCTCACGGACAGGTGATAATTCACCCCTCCACTTT. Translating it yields CASSRTGDNSPLHF.

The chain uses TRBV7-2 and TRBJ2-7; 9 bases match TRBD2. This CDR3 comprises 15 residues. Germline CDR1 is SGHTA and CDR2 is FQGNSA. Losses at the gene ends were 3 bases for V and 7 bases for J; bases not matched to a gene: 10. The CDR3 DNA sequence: TGTGCCAGCAGCTTGGGCAGCGGGAGGACGAATGAGCAGTACTTC. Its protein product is CASSLGSGRTNEQYF.

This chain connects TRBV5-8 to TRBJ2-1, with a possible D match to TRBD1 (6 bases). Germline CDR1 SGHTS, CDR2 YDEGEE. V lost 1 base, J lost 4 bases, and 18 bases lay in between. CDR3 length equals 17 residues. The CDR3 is CASSLNWGIRGYNEQFF. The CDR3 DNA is TGTGCCAGCAGCTTGAATTGGGGAATAAGGGGGTACAATGAGCAGTTCTTC.

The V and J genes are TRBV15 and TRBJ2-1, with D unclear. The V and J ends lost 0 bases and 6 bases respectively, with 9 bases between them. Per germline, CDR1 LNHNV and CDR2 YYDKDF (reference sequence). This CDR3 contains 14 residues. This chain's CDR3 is CATSREERFNEQFF. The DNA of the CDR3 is TGTGCCACCAGCAGAGAGGAGCGATTCAATGAGCAGTTCTTC.

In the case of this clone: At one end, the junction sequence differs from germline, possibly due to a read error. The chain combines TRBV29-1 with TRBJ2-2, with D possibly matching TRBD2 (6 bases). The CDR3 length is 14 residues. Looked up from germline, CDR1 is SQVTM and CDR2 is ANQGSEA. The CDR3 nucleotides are TGTACTGTTTCCCCCGGGGGGAACACCGGGGAGCTGTTTTTT. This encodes CTVSPGGNTGELFF.

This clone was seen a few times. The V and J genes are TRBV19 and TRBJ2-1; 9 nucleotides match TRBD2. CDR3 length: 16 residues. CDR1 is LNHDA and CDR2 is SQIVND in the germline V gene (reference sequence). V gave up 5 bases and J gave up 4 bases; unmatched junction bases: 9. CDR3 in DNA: TGTGCCAGTAGTCTCCAGACTAGCGGACAATACAATGAGCAGTTCTTC. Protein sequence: CASSLQTSGQYNEQFF.

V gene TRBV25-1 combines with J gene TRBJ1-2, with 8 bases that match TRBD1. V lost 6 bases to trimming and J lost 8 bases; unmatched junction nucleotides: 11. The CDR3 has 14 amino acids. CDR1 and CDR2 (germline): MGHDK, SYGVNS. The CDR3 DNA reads TGTGCCAGCAGCCTAGCGGACAGGGAAGTGGGCTACACCTTC. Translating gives CASSLADREVGYTF.

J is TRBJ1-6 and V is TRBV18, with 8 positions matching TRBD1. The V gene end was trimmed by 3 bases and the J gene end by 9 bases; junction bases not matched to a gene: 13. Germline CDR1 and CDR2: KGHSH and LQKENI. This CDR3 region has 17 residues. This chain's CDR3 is CASSPYSTGAKSSPLHF. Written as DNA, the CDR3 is TGTGCCAGCTCACCCTATTCGACAGGGGCGAAATCTTCACCCCTCCACTTT.

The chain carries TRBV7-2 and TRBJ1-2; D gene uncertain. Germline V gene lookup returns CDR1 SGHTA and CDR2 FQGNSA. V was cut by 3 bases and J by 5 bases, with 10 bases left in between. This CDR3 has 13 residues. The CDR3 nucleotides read TGTGCCAGCAGCTTTCGCATGACATATGGCTACACCTTC. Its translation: CASSFRMTYGYTF. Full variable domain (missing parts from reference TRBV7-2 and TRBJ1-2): GAGVSQSPSNKVTEKGKDVELRCDPISGHTALYWYRQSLGQGLEFLIYFQGNSAPDKSGLPSDRFSAERTGGSVSTLTIQRTQQEDSAVYLCASSFRMTYGYTFGSGTRLTVV.

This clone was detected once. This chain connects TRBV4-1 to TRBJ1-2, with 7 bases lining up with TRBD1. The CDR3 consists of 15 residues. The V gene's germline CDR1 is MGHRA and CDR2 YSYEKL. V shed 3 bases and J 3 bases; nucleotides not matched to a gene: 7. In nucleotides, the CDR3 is TGCGCCAGCAGCCATAACATGAGGGGGCACTATGGCTACACCTTC. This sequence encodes CASSHNMRGHYGYTF.

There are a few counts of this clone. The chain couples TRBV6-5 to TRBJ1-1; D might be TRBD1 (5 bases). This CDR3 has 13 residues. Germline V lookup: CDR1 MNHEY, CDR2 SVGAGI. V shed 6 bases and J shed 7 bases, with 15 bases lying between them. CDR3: CASRPPGLNEAFF. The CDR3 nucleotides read TGTGCCAGCAGACCGCCGGGACTTAATGAAGCTTTCTTT.

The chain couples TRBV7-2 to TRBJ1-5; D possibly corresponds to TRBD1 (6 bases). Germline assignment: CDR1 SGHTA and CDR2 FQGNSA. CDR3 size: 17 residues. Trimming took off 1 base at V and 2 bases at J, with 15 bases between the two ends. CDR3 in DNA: TGTGCCAGCAGCTTAGGGGCGAGGACAGCGCGCAATCAGCCCCAGCATTTT. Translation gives CASSLGARTARNQPQHF.

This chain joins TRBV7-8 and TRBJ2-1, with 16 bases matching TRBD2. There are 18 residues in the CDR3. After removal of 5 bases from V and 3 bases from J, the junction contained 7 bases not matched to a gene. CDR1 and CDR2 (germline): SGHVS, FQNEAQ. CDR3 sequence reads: CASSDTGLAGGNYNEQFF. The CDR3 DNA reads TGTGCCAGCAGCGATACGGGACTAGCGGGAGGGAACTACAATGAGCAGTTCTTC.

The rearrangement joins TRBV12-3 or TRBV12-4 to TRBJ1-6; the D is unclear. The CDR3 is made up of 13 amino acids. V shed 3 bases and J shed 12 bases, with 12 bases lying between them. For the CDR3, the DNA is TGTGCCAGCAGTTTTACCCAAACGGGACCCCTCCACTTT. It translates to CASSFTQTGPLHF.